The 6 T cell receptor beta chains below were found in one sample sequenced in a study of identical twins. Each CDR3 protein gets one entry after TCRdb re-called the 5' RACE reads with MiXCR. The sample has about 920,000 distinct CDR3 sequences; over 9% are singletons. A further study also used this sample, focusing on yellow fever vaccine responses in identical twins.

The sequencing sample was made of PBMCs. All receptors come from a woman aged 18-30 years in good health.

This clonotype was seen only a few times. The chain recombines TRBV12-3 or TRBV12-4 with TRBJ2-6, with TRBD2 identical over 12 bases. Unmatched junction bases numbered 3, after V lost 4 bases and J lost 2 bases. The CDR3 is 17 residues long. CDR3 nucleotides: TGTGCCAGCAGTTCGACTAGCGGGAGAACTGGGGCCAACGTCCTGACTTTC. It yields the protein CASSSTSGRTGANVLTF.

The chain is built from TRBV6-5 and TRBJ1-1; 8 bases line up with TRBD1. The germline V gene has CDR1 MNHEY and CDR2 SVGAGI. Losses at the gene ends were 2 bases for V and 1 base for J; bases not matched to a gene: 6. The CDR3 has 16 residues. In DNA, the CDR3 is TGTGCCAGCAGTTACGCACAGGGGGTAAGGAACACTGAAGCTTTCTTT. Protein sequence: CASSYAQGVRNTEAFF.

This chain uses TRBV24-1 with TRBJ2-3; 9 nucleotides agree with TRBD2. The CDR3 covers 16 residues. The V gene end was trimmed by 5 bases and the J gene end by 1 base; junction bases not matched to a gene: 6. Germline V gene sequence: CDR1 KGHDR, CDR2 SFDVKD. The CDR3 reads CATSAGLAGGTDTQYF. The CDR3 DNA sequence: TGTGCCACCAGTGCTGGATTAGCGGGGGGCACAGATACGCAGTATTTT.

This clonotype was counted only a few times. V is TRBV13 and J is TRBJ2-5; no firm D call. CDR1 is PRHDT, CDR2 FYEKMQ, per germline (reference sequence). The CDR3 totals 15 residues. V lost 1 base to trimming and J lost 6 bases, with 15 bases between them. CDR3: CASSLASPEGQTQYF. DNA of the CDR3: TGTGCCAGCAGCTTAGCTTCACCCGAAGGTCAGACCCAGTACTTC. The full variable domain, completed using reference TRBV13 and TRBJ2-5, is AAGVIQSPRHLIKEKRETATLKCYPIPRHDTVYWYQQGPGQDPQFLISFYEKMQSDKGSIPDRFSAQQFSDYHSELNMSSLELGDSALYFCASSLASPEGQTQYFGPGTRLLVL.

V gene TRBV20-1 combines with J gene TRBJ2-1; TRBD1 matches 9 bases. Trimming removed 3 bases from V and 3 bases from J; junction bases left unmatched: 12. The CDR3 is 17 residues long. Germline loops: CDR1 DFQATT, CDR2 SNEGSKA (reference sequence). The CDR3 is CSARQSAGQGRYNEQFF. The CDR3 nucleotides read TGCAGTGCTAGGCAATCGGCGGGACAGGGCCGCTACAATGAGCAGTTCTTC.

The chain recombines TRBV5-1 with TRBJ1-1, with a weak D call TRBD1 (5 bases). Per the germline V gene, CDR1 is SGHRS and CDR2 is YFSETQ. The CDR3 has 13 amino acids. Trimming took 4 bases from V and 5 from J, leaving 12 bases between them. CDR3 nucleotide sequence: TGCGCCAGCAGCAGGGCCCAGGGAACTGAAGCTTTCTTT. This translates into CASSRAQGTEAFF.